This T cell receptor (beta chain) was recorded in a study of blood T cell repertoires in COVID-19. Background on the study: The cDNA or gDNA used as material had been derived from T cells, B-cell-depleted T cells, or PBMCs.

After removal of 8 bases from V and 0 bases from J, the junction contained 13 bases not matched to a gene. The CDR3 runs to 17 residues. Per the germline V gene, CDR1 is LNHDA and CDR2 is SQIVND (reference sequence). As handled by the study authors: Reference gene primers were amplified, and this amplification served to estimate nucleated cell counts. Measured with immunoSEQ multiplex PCR; TCRdb has only the in-frame clones, and not every one. That table furnishes V, J and clone size, whereas the DNA furnished D and trimming. The sample carries under 150,000 clones, around 82% recorded once. The chain combines TRBV19 with TRBJ1-1, with TRBD1 matching over 9 bases. The source is a woman aged 45-65 years with acute or convalescent COVID-19. Sequenced sample: peripheral blood. The CDR3 coding sequence is TGTGCCAGTCAACCCTCCGGGACAGGGAGCATGAACACTGAAGCTTTCTTT. Translating gives CASQPSGTGSMNTEAFF.